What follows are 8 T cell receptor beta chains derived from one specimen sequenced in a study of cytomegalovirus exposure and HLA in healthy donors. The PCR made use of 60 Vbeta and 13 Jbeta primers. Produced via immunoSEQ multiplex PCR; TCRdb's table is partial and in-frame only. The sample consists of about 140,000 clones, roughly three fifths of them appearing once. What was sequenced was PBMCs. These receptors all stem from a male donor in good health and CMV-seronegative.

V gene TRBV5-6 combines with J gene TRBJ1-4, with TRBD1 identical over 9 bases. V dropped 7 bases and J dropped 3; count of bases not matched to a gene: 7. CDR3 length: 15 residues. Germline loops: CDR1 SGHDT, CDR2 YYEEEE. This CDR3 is CASESWDRANEKLFF. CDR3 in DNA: TGTGCCAGCGAATCCTGGGACAGGGCTAATGAAAAACTGTTTTTT.

CDR3 sequence reads: CASSVGTDYGYTF. CDR3 nucleotides: TGCGCCAGCAGCGTCGGGACAGACTATGGCTACACCTTC. The rearrangement uses TRBV5-1 and TRBJ1-2; 7 bases agree with TRBD1. The CDR3 covers 13 residues. Germline CDR1 and CDR2: SGHRS and YFSETQ. Losses at the gene ends were 4 bases for V and 3 bases for J; bases not matched to a gene: 3. The full variable domain, with the rest looked up from reference TRBV5-1 and TRBJ1-2, is KAGVTQTPRYLIKTRGQQVTLSCSPISGHRSVSWYQQTPGQGLQFLFEYFSETQRNKGNFPGRFSGRQFSNSRSEMNVSTLELGDSALYLCASSVGTDYGYTFGSGTRLTVV.

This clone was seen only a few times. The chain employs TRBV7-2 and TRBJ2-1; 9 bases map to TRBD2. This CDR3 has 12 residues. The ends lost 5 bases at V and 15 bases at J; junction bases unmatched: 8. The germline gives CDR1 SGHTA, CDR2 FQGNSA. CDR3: CASSLSGTSLFF. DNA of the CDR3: TGTGCCAGCAGCCTCTCCGGGACTAGCCTGTTCTTC.

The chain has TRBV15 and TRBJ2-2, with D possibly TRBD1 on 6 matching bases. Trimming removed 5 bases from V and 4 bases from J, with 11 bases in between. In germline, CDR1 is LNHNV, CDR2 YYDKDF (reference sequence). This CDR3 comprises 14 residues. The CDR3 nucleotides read TGTGCCACCAGCCTAATCAGGGGCACCGGGGAGCTGTTTTTT. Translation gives CATSLIRGTGELFF.

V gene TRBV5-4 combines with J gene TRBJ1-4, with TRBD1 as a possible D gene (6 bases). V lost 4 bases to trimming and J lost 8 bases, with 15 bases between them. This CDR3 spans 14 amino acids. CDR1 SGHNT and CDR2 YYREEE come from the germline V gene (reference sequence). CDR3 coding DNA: TGTGCCAGCAGCACCCAACAGGGCTCAGAAAAACTGTTTTTT. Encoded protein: CASSTQQGSEKLFF.

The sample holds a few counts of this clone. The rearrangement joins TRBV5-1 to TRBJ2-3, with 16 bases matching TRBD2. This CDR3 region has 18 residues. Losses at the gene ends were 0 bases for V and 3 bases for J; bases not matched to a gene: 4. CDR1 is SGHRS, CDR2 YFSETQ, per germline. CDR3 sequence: CASSLAGTSGGGTDTQYF. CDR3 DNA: TGCGCCAGCAGCTTGGCCGGGACTAGCGGGGGGGGGACAGATACGCAGTATTTT.

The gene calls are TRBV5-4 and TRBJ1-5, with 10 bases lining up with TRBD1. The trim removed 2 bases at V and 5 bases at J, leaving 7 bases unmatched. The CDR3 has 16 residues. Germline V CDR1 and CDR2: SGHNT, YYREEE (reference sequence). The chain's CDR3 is CASSFDGQGVDQPQHF. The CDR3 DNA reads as TGTGCCAGCAGCTTTGATGGACAGGGGGTAGATCAGCCCCAGCATTTT.

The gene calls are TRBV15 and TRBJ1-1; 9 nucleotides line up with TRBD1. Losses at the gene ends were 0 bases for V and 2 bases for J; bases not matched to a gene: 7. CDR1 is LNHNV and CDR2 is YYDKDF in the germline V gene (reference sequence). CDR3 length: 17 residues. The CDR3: CATSRETRTGANTEAFF. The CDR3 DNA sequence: TGTGCCACCAGCAGAGAAACAAGGACAGGGGCAAACACTGAAGCTTTCTTT. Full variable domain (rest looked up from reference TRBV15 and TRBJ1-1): DAMVIQNPRYQVTQFGKPVTLSCSQTLNHNVMYWYQQKSSQAPKLLFHYYDKDFNNEADTPDNFQSRRPNTSFCFLDIRSPGLGDTAMYLCATSRETRTGANTEAFFGQGTRLTVV.